These T cell receptor beta chains were read from a single sample in a study of metastatic and nonmetastatic thyroid tumors. TCRdb re-called clones via MiXCR from the PCR reads. Found here are tens of thousands of clones, 18% of them singletons; the top ten hold under 15%. The specimen sequenced was blood. The receptor source for this set is a male donor with papillary thyroid cancer or a benign thyroid nodule (not recorded which). Some clones in this sample may be carry-over from other donors' samples. Both conserved end residues are trimmed from each CDR3. Fields, in order: clone size, V gene, CDR3 protein. Clone size appears in some rows only: once, few, many, or a class for an expanded clone.

clone_size: few; v_call: TRBV6-1; cdr3_aa: ASRNRGDSYEQY
clone_size: few; v_call: TRBV28; cdr3_aa: ASSSIGTGFFEQY
clone_size: NA; v_call: TRBV15; cdr3_aa: ATSRPGSRDRGGSGDLF
clone_size: few; v_call: TRBV28; cdr3_aa: ASSFLLAGYEQF
clone_size: many; v_call: TRBV6-1; cdr3_aa: ASSPGQGVGNQPQH
clone_size: many; v_call: TRBV10-1; cdr3_aa: PLDETGRGANEKLF
clone_size: many; v_call: TRBV9; cdr3_aa: ASSPLPGQGREKLF
clone_size: many; v_call: TRBV10-2; cdr3_aa: ASRTGGTGANVLT
clone_size: many; v_call: TRBV19; cdr3_aa: ASSGTGGVNEQF
clone_size: few; v_call: TRBV12-3/TRBV12-4; cdr3_aa: ASTQETGELF
clone_size: once; v_call: TRBV20-1; cdr3_aa: SARFGTSYYEQY
clone_size: NA; v_call: TRBV27; cdr3_aa: ASASSSAGAWVF
clone_size: medium-sized; v_call: TRBV28; cdr3_aa: ASSPPRTSGRGIEQY
clone_size: NA; v_call: TRBV20-1; cdr3_aa: SARDVRLPSYEQY
clone_size: few; v_call: TRBV19; cdr3_aa: ASSGTWVDYGYT
clone_size: many; v_call: TRBV20-1; cdr3_aa: SAQAFTGTDTQY
clone_size: many; v_call: TRBV14; cdr3_aa: ASSSRDGGYSPLH
clone_size: once; v_call: TRBV11-1; cdr3_aa: ASSPGTSGMMYNEQF
clone_size: NA; v_call: TRBV28; cdr3_aa: ASSLEESYEQY
clone_size: NA; v_call: TRBV6-6; cdr3_aa: ASSYRGTWAEAF
clone_size: many; v_call: TRBV12-3/TRBV12-4; cdr3_aa: ASSFQFNEKLF
clone_size: many; v_call: TRBV7-9; cdr3_aa: ASSAPPGQGAKQNTEAF
clone_size: NA; v_call: TRBV6-1; cdr3_aa: ASSDNPQTGRQETQY
clone_size: many; v_call: TRBV12-3/TRBV12-4; cdr3_aa: ASSLAGASDEQY
clone_size: medium-sized; v_call: TRBV6-1; cdr3_aa: ASRARRTLYEQY
clone_size: NA; v_call: TRBV12-3/TRBV12-4; cdr3_aa: AIRPPAPGQSQH
clone_size: NA; v_call: TRBV4-1; cdr3_aa: ASSAAVPDTEAF
clone_size: many; v_call: TRBV28; cdr3_aa: ASIARTGGEGGTEAF
clone_size: many; v_call: TRBV5-5; cdr3_aa: ASSLASGRAADTQY
clone_size: medium-sized; v_call: TRBV6-5; cdr3_aa: ASSYGLAGELF
clone_size: NA; v_call: TRBV19; cdr3_aa: ASKDIYNSPLH
clone_size: medium-sized; v_call: TRBV6-1; cdr3_aa: ASSTQGGGEQF